Below are 3 T cell receptor beta chains sequenced from a single sample in a study of cytomegalovirus exposure and HLA in healthy donors. PCR employed 60 Vbeta and 13 Jbeta primers. Generated by immunoSEQ multiplex PCR, the TCRdb table keeps only in-frame clones and is missing some. The sample yields approximately 150,000 clones, approximately 62% seen once. Sequenced input: PBMCs. These receptors were obtained from a man in his fifties or sixties in good health and CMV-seronegative.

CDR3 coding DNA: TGTGCCAGCCACGGACAACCCCTGGGTGGGGAGCTGTTTTTT. Translated, it gives CASHGQPLGGELFF. This chain connects TRBV25-1 to TRBJ2-2, with D perhaps matching TRBD1 (5 bases). The CDR3 is made up of 14 amino acids. Per the germline V gene, CDR1 is MGHDK and CDR2 is SYGVNS. Trimming shortened V by 8 bases and J by 8 bases, and 18 bases separated the two germline ends.

The V and J genes are TRBV5-1 and TRBJ2-5, with TRBD1 matching 7 bases. Germline assignment: CDR1 SGHRS and CDR2 YFSETQ. The CDR3 consists of 15 residues. Unmatched junction bases numbered 6, after V lost 2 bases and J lost 2 bases. This chain's CDR3 is CASSLSGQSQETQYF. CDR3 in DNA: TGCGCCAGCAGCTTATCGGGACAGTCTCAAGAGACCCAGTACTTC.

The chain uses TRBV20-1 and TRBJ1-2; D not resolved. Germline CDR1 reads DFQATT; CDR2 reads SNEGSKA (reference sequence). V shed 1 base and J shed 8 bases, with 8 bases lying between them. The CDR3 spans 11 residues. The CDR3 region is CSARGGNGYTF. CDR3 bases: TGCAGTGCTAGAGGAGGGAACGGCTACACCTTC.